This T cell receptor (beta chain) was profiled in a study of blood T cell repertoires in COVID-19. TCRdb's copy holds only in-frame clones and misses some; the assay was immunoSEQ multiplex PCR. The data hold around 330,000 clones, with over 80% observed a single time. The specimen was PBMCs or T cells enriched from blood (not recorded which). The receptor was derived from a woman younger than 30 who had recovered from COVID-19.

Written as DNA, the CDR3 is TGTGCCAGCAGTGAGACAGGAAATTATAATTCACCCCTCCACTTT. Protein: CASSETGNYNSPLHF. This chain uses TRBV2 with TRBJ1-6; D may be TRBD1 (6 bases). Germline CDR1 is SNHLY and CDR2 is FYNNEI. V was cut by 3 bases and J by 4 bases, with 10 bases left in between. The CDR3 length is 15 residues.